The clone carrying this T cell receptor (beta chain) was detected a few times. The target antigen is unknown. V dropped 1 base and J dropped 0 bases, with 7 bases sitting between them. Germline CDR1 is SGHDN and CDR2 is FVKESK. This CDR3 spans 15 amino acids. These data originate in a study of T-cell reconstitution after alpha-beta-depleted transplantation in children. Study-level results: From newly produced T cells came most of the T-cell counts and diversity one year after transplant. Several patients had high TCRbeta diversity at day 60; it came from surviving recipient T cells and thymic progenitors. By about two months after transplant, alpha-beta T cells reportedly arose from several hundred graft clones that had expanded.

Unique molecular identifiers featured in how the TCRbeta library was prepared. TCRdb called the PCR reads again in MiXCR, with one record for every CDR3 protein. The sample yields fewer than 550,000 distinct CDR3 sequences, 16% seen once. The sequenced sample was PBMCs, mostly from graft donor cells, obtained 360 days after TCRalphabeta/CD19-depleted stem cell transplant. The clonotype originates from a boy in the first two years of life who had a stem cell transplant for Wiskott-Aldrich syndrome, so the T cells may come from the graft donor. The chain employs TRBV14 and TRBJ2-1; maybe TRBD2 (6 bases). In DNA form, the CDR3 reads TGTGCCAGCAGCCAAGGCGGGGTCTCCTACAATGAGCAGTTCTTC. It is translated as CASSQGGVSYNEQFF.